This is a list of T cell receptor beta chains from one sample in a study of T cell responses to AZD1222 COVID-19 vaccine. Only in-frame clones appear in the TCRdb table, and some are missing; sequencing was by immunoSEQ multiplex PCR. The repertoire holds roughly 110,000 clones, with 85% to 90% as singletons. This specimen consisted of peripheral blood, obtained on day 0 of AZD1222 vaccination. The receptors here all came from an adult in good health. Each CDR3 is given with its conserved first and last residue. Each record gives: D gene, J gene, clone size, V gene, CDR3 DNA, CDR3 protein. A D gene is named only where the DNA matches it firmly. Where a row states a size, it is once, few, many or the class of an expanded clone; other rows omit it.

NA TRBJ1-3 NA TRBV28 TGTGCCAGCGAAACGAGAGGGGCGCGAAACACCATATATTTT CASETRGARNTIYF
NA TRBJ2-1 NA TRBV6-4 TGTGCCAGCAGCCCCACTAACAGGGTTGAAAATGAGCAGTTCTTC CASSPTNRVENEQFF
TRBD1 TRBJ2-7 NA TRBV6-5 TGTGCCAGCAGTCCTCAAGGGACAGGAAACTACGAGCAGTACTTC CASSPQGTGNYEQYF
NA TRBJ2-1 NA TRBV6-1 TGTGCCAGCAGTGAAGTGATAGGGGGACGGGGTGAGCAGTTCTTC CASSEVIGGRGEQFF
NA TRBJ2-3 NA TRBV14 TGTGCCAGCAGCCAAGAATCTGGGGTGAGCACAGATACGCAGTATTTT CASSQESGVSTDTQYF
NA TRBJ1-5 NA TRBV6-2/TRBV6-3 TGTGCCAGCAGCATGGGGTGGGGGCCGGGGCAGCCCCAGCATTTT CASSMGWGPGQPQHF
TRBD1 TRBJ2-1 NA TRBV6-5 TGTGCCAGCAGTTACTCTCCGGGACAGGTTCTATTCTTC CASSYSPGQVLFF
NA TRBJ2-1 NA TRBV24-1 TGTGCCACCAGCCGGGTCGAACTGAATGAGCAGTTCTTC CATSRVELNEQFF
NA TRBJ1-1 NA TRBV4-3 TGCGCCAGCAGCCGCAACAGGGCGGGCACTGAAGCTTTCTTT CASSRNRAGTEAFF
TRBD1 TRBJ1-5 NA TRBV6-6 TGTGCCAGCAGCCCGGGACAGGGGACTCAGCCCCAGCATTTT CASSPGQGTQPQHF
NA TRBJ2-7 NA TRBV28 TGTGCCAGCAGCACTAGCAAAGGAATCTACGAGCAGTACTTC CASSTSKGIYEQYF
NA TRBJ2-1 NA TRBV11-3 TGTGCCAGCAGCGTAGGGGGAGTGTCCTACAATGAGCAGTTCTTC CASSVGGVSYNEQFF
NA TRBJ2-7 NA TRBV2 TGTGCCAGCATGGCGGGGTACGAGCAGTACTTC CASMAGYEQYF
NA TRBJ2-7 NA TRBV6-6 TGTGCCAGCCGGGGGACCAGGAGCTCCTACGAGCAGTACTTC CASRGTRSSYEQYF
NA TRBJ1-5 NA TRBV15 TGTGCCACCAGCACCAGCAATCAGCCCCAGCATTTT CATSTSNQPQHF
NA TRBJ2-1 NA TRBV7-3 TGTGCCAGCAGCCAGACACTCAACTGGGCAGGGGTGCAGTTCTTC CASSQTLNWAGVQFF
TRBD2 TRBJ2-7 NA TRBV7-8 TGTGCCAGCAGCCGAGTAGCGGGAGCTTCCTACGAGCAGTACTTC CASSRVAGASYEQYF
NA TRBJ2-7 few TRBV28 TGTGCCAGCAGTTTGGGGTCAGGCCAAGGGGGTTCAGACTTC CASSLGSGQGGSDF
NA TRBJ2-1 NA TRBV14 TGTGCCAGCAGCCCCTACAATGAGCAGTTCTTC CASSPYNEQFF
TRBD1 TRBJ1-2 NA TRBV29-1 TGCAGCGCCCTCTCCGGGACAGACAACTATGGCTACACCTTC CSALSGTDNYGYTF
TRBD2 TRBJ2-1 NA TRBV28 TGTGCCAGCAGACTCGGGACTAGCGGGAGCTCCTACAATGAGCAGTTCTTC CASRLGTSGSSYNEQFF
TRBD1 TRBJ2-1 NA TRBV5-6 TGTGCCAGCAGCTGGGGACAGGGGGGCTATGAGCAGTTCTTC CASSWGQGGYEQFF
NA TRBJ2-2 NA TRBV3-1/TRBV3-2 TGTGCCAGCAGCCCAGGACAGTACACCGGGGAGCTGTTTTTT CASSPGQYTGELFF
TRBD1 TRBJ2-5 many TRBV27 TGTGCCAGCAGTGGGGGACAGGGTAGATGGGAGACCCAGTACTTC CASSGGQGRWETQYF
NA TRBJ2-7 NA TRBV18 TGTGCCAGCTCCCCGACCGCCTCTAGGCACGAGCAGTACTTC CASSPTASRHEQYF
TRBD1 TRBJ2-5 once TRBV11-2 TGTGCCAGCAGCAAGAGGACAGGGTCCCAAGAGACCCAGTACTTC CASSKRTGSQETQYF
NA TRBJ1-6 NA TRBV5-6 TGTGCCAGCAGCTTAATTCAGGGAAATTCACCCCTCCACTTT CASSLIQGNSPLHF
TRBD1 TRBJ2-5 NA TRBV2 TGTGCCAGCAGCCCCGGGACAGCGGATAAGACCCAGTACTTC CASSPGTADKTQYF
NA TRBJ1-3 NA TRBV28 TGTGCCAGTAGGATTGTGGGGGGTGCTGGAAACACCATATATTTT CASRIVGGAGNTIYF
TRBD2 TRBJ2-7 NA TRBV19 TGTGCCAGTAGTTCACCGGGACTAGCGGATTACGAGCAGTACTTC CASSSPGLADYEQYF
NA TRBJ2-5 few TRBV21-1 TGTGCCAGCAGCAAAGGCAAATCCCAAGAGACCCAGTACTTC CASSKGKSQETQYF
NA TRBJ2-2 NA TRBV5-4 TGTGCCAGCAGCCCGGGTCCCGGGGAGCTGTTTTTT CASSPGPGELFF
TRBD2 TRBJ2-1 NA TRBV27 TGTGCCAGCAGTCGGACTAGCGGGAGGCGCTGGAATTACAATGAGCAGTTCTTC CASSRTSGRRWNYNEQFF
NA TRBJ2-2 NA TRBV29-1 TGCAGCGCCGGACATTCCCCCGGGGAGCTGTTTTTT CSAGHSPGELFF
NA TRBJ2-7 NA TRBV6-6 TGTGCCAGCAGTTACCACAGAACCTACGAGCAGTACTTC CASSYHRTYEQYF
NA TRBJ2-7 few TRBV19 TGTGCCAGTAGACAAAGGGGTTCGGGGGTATACGAGCAGTACTTC CASRQRGSGVYEQYF
NA TRBJ2-7 once TRBV4-1 TGCGCCAGCAGCCAAGCTTTGGTAGGTAGCAGCGGGCCCTCCTACGAGCAGTACTTC CASSQALVGSSGPSYEQYF
NA TRBJ2-7 NA TRBV7-2 TGTGCCAGCAGCTTAGTAGGGACCTCTCACGAGCAGTACTTC CASSLVGTSHEQYF
NA TRBJ2-1 NA TRBV2 TGTGCCAGCAGGTCCTCCAGCCCCTACAATGAGCAGTTCTTC CASRSSSPYNEQFF
NA TRBJ2-2 NA TRBV19 TGTGCCAGTACCTATAACCAGAACACCGGGGAGCTGTTTTTT CASTYNQNTGELFF
NA TRBJ2-7 NA TRBV5-5 TGTGCCAGCAGCTTGGGTGTAAGGGGTTTTGGGAACGAGCAGTACTTC CASSLGVRGFGNEQYF
TRBD1 TRBJ2-7 NA TRBV18 TGTGCCAGCTCACAGGGACAGGGTACCTACGAGCAGTACTTC CASSQGQGTYEQYF
NA TRBJ2-7 NA TRBV6-1 TGTGCCAGCAGTGATGCAGGACTGGGTCGGTACTTC CASSDAGLGRYF
NA TRBJ1-2 few TRBV5-4 TGTGCCAGCAGCTCCCGAGATCCTAACTATGGCTACACCTTC CASSSRDPNYGYTF
NA TRBJ2-1 NA TRBV10-3 TGTGCCATCGCCCAGGTGTACAATGAGCAGTTCTTC CAIAQVYNEQFF
TRBD1 TRBJ2-7 NA TRBV4-3 TGCGCCAGCAGCCTCCGGACAGGGCCCACCTACGAGCAGTACTTC CASSLRTGPTYEQYF
TRBD1 TRBJ1-2 NA TRBV3-1/TRBV3-2 TGTGCCAGCAGCCAAGTGCACAGGGGAGGCTATGGCTACACCTTC CASSQVHRGGYGYTF
NA TRBJ2-3 NA TRBV5-5 TGTGCCAGCAGCCGCGGCGACATCACAGATACGCAGTATTTT CASSRGDITDTQYF
TRBD2 TRBJ2-1 NA TRBV19 TGTGCCACTAGGAGGGAGGGCCCCCGCAATGAGCAGTTCTTC CATRREGPRNEQFF
NA TRBJ2-5 NA TRBV30 TGTGCCTGGAGTGTTCAGGTGGGGAGGGAGACCCAGTACTTC CAWSVQVGRETQYF